The 18 T cell receptor beta chains reported below all come from one sample, sequenced in a study of vaccination and CD4 T cells after COVID-19. Antigens of these TCRs are unknown. Cultured CD4+ T-cell DNA underwent Oncomine TCR Beta short-read sequencing. Using its own MiXCR run on the PCR reads, TCRdb lists one record per CDR3 protein. Among some 16,000 distinct CDR3 sequences listed, 65% to 80% were seen once. Documented treatment: roughly 10-day PBMC culture with coronavirus spike peptide pools or control peptides (ViraFEST assay). The specimen sequenced was CD4+ T cells from blood, cultured in vitro. These receptors all come from a human donor who had recovered from COVID-19.

V usage is TRBV7-6 and J usage is TRBJ2-1, with a possible D match to TRBD2 (5 bases). CDR3 length: 16 amino acids. V lost 5 bases to trimming and J lost 0 bases, with 14 bases between them. Germline V CDR1 and CDR2: SGHVS, FNYEAQ. The CDR3 protein is CASSPEGTSSYNEQFF. In DNA, the CDR3 is TGTGCCAGCAGCCCTGAGGGCACGAGCTCCTACAATGAGCAGTTCTTC. The full variable domain, with the rest looked up from reference TRBV7-6 and TRBJ2-1, is GAGVSQSPRYKVTKRGQDVALRCDPISGHVSLYWYRQALGQGPEFLTYFNYEAQQDKSGLPNDRFSAERPEGSISTLTIQRTEQRDSAMYRCASSPEGTSSYNEQFFGPGTRLTVL.

V and J are TRBV12-3 or TRBV12-4 and TRBJ2-2; possible D gene TRBD1, 5 bases. Trimming took off 3 bases at V and 14 bases at J, with 13 bases between the two ends. This CDR3 comprises 12 residues. CDR3 region: CASSFLRAVLFF. The CDR3 nucleotides are TGTGCCAGCAGTTTTCTCAGGGCAGTACTGTTTTTT.

The rearrangement links TRBV20-1 to TRBJ1-2; 8 nucleotides agree with TRBD1. Germline V lookup: CDR1 DFQATT, CDR2 SNEGSKA (reference sequence). This CDR3 is built from 13 residues. V shed 6 bases and J 3 bases; nucleotides not matched to a gene: 6. The CDR3 is CSAADRAYYGYTF. CDR3 coding DNA: TGCAGTGCGGCGGACAGGGCATACTATGGCTACACCTTC.

The chain has TRBV19 and TRBJ1-5, with D perhaps matching TRBD1 (5 bases). The CDR3 totals 15 residues. CDR1 LNHDA and CDR2 SQIVND come from the germline V gene (reference sequence). Trimming left V 5 bases short and J 2 bases short, with 13 bases between. The CDR3 loop reads CASSEGDSGNQPQHF. The CDR3 region has the DNA TGTGCCAGTAGTGAAGGGGATTCGGGCAATCAGCCCCAGCATTTT.

This chain joins TRBV20-1 and TRBJ1-2, with 11 bases matching TRBD1. Germline CDR1 DFQATT, CDR2 SNEGSKA (reference sequence). J gave up 6 bases and V 3 bases, and 9 bases lay outside the gene matches. CDR3 size: 15 residues. The CDR3 sequence is CSASQSRDRGDGYTF. The CDR3 DNA reads as TGCAGTGCTAGTCAGAGCCGGGACAGGGGGGATGGCTACACCTTC.

For the CDR3, the DNA is TGTGCCAGCAGTCAAGGGACAGGTCTGTTCCTCCACTTT. This translates into CASSQGTGLFLHF. The chain links TRBV28 to TRBJ1-6, with 8 positions matching TRBD1. CDR3 length: 13 residues. Germline V gene data show CDR1 as MDHEN and CDR2 as SYDVKM. V lost 5 bases, J lost 15 bases, and 9 bases stayed unmatched.

This clonotype was recorded once. The chain recombines TRBV11-2 with TRBJ1-5; tentative D call: TRBD1 (5 bases). The V and J ends lost 1 base and 4 bases respectively, with 8 bases between them. The CDR3 consists of 14 residues. Germline lookup yields CDR1 SGHAT and CDR2 FQNNGV. The CDR3 here is CASSLATENQPQHF. The CDR3, as DNA: TGTGCCAGCAGCTTAGCGACAGAAAATCAGCCCCAGCATTTT. Combining the CDR3 with reference TRBV11-2 and TRBJ1-5 gives the whole variable domain EAGVAQSPRYKIIEKRQSVAFWCNPISGHATLYWYQQILGQGPKLLIQFQNNGVVDDSQLPKDRFSAERLKGVDSTLKIQPAKLEDSAVYLCASSLATENQPQHFGDGTRLSIL.

The chain has TRBV25-1 and TRBJ2-5, with TRBD1 matching over 8 bases. This CDR3 contains 16 residues. Trimming cost V 3 bases and J 1 base; bases outside gene matches: 7. CDR1 is MGHDK, CDR2 SYGVNS, per germline. The CDR3 coding sequence is TGTGCCAGCAGTGATCCACTCACAGGGGGCCAAGAGACCCAGTACTTC. This encodes CASSDPLTGGQETQYF.

V gene TRBV6-5 combines with J gene TRBJ2-7, with D tentatively TRBD2 (5 bases). This CDR3 contains 14 residues. V was pared by 0 bases and J by 3 bases, with 9 bases between. Germline V CDR1 and CDR2: MNHEY, SVGAGI. The CDR3 DNA reads as TGTGCCAGCAGTTACTCCCGAGGGAACTACGAGCAGTACTTC. Translated: CASSYSRGNYEQYF.

The chain couples TRBV19 to TRBJ1-6; 9 bases match TRBD1. Germline CDR1 and CDR2: LNHDA and SQIVND (reference sequence). The CDR3 runs to 17 residues. V lost 0 bases, J lost 7 bases, and 7 bases stayed unmatched. DNA for the CDR3: TGTGCCAGTAGTATAGACCTCGGGACAGGGAAGAATTCACCCCTCCACTTT. Its protein product is CASSIDLGTGKNSPLHF.

The rearrangement uses TRBV5-4 and TRBJ2-3, with 9 nucleotides matching TRBD1. CDR3 length equals 17 residues. With V trimmed by 1 base and J by 1 base, 7 bases remained unmatched. CDR1 and CDR2 from the germline V gene are SGHNT and YYREEE (reference sequence). DNA of the CDR3: TGTGCCAGCAGCTTGACAGGGGGCAAGTTCGGCACAGATACGCAGTATTTT. Translating gives CASSLTGGKFGTDTQYF.

The gene calls are TRBV12-3 or TRBV12-4 and TRBJ2-3; no reliable D call. The CDR3 contains 14 residues. The ends were cut back, 7 bases at V and 5 bases at J, with 16 bases in the middle. CDR3 nucleotide sequence: TGTGCCAGCACTCCTCGAGGAGCGATAGATACGCAGTATTTT. Amino acid sequence: CASTPRGAIDTQYF.

A remark on this clonotype: Because the CDR3's place on the DNA is in doubt, the DNA is left out and the CDR3 is given as listed by TCRdb. The CDR3 here is CISVSEALSGLELHNEQFF. The V gene is TRBV7-5, the J gene TRBJ2-1; the D call in the table, TRBD2, was not verified against the DNA. TRBV7-5 is a pseudogene. The CDR3 has 19 residues if both end residues are counted.

The chain combines TRBV5-1 with TRBJ1-5; tentative D call: TRBD1 (6 bases). Between the trimmed V and J ends, which lost 0 bases and 0 bases, there was a span of 7 bases. Germline V gene data show CDR1 as SGHRS and CDR2 as YFSETQ. CDR3 length equals 15 residues. CDR3 sequence (DNA): TGCGCCAGCAGCTTGGAGGGGGGTAGCAATCAGCCCCAGCATTTT. Translating it yields CASSLEGGSNQPQHF.

The V and J genes are TRBV2 and TRBJ1-2; TRBD1 is a possible D gene (5 bases). The V gene's germline CDR1 is SNHLY and CDR2 FYNNEI. CDR3 size: 13 residues. V shed 6 bases and J shed 2 bases, with 10 bases lying between them. The CDR3 DNA reads TGTGCCAGCAGGGTGACAGAGAACTATGGCTACACCTTC. It specifies CASRVTENYGYTF.

The chain combines TRBV19 with TRBJ1-1; 8 bases agree with TRBD1. The J segment lost 3 bases and the V segment lost 5 bases, leaving 14 bases of the junction unmatched. This CDR3 region has 17 residues. Germline V gene lookup returns CDR1 LNHDA and CDR2 SQIVND (reference sequence). The CDR3 bases are TGTGCCAGTAGTGGGCCCCGGGACAGGAACCCACACACTGAAGCTTTCTTT. It specifies CASSGPRDRNPHTEAFF.

V usage is TRBV30 and J usage is TRBJ1-2; a possible D gene is TRBD1 (5 bases). V was clipped by 4 bases and J by 5 bases, with 8 bases between them. This CDR3 contains 11 residues. Germline CDR1 reads GTSNPN; CDR2 reads SVGIG (reference sequence). In DNA, the CDR3 is TGTGCCTGGACACAGGATTATGGCTACACCTTC. It encodes CAWTQDYGYTF. The full variable domain, its missing parts supplied by reference TRBV30 and TRBJ1-2, is SQTIHQWPATLVQPVGSPLSLECTVEGTSNPNLYWYRQAAGRGLQLLFYSVGIGQISSEVPQNLSASRPQDRQFILSSKKLLLSDSGFYLCAWTQDYGYTFGSGTRLTVV.

This clonotype is a singleton in its sample. The CDR3 sequence is CASSPQTGQGNNSPLHF. CDR3 DNA sequence: TGTGCCAGCAGCCCACAGACAGGTCAGGGAAATAATTCACCCCTCCACTTT. This chain uses TRBV9 with TRBJ1-6; D perhaps matches TRBD1 (6 bases). Trimming shortened V by 4 bases and J by 5 bases, and 19 bases separated the two germline ends. CDR3 length: 17 amino acids. Germline CDR1 is SGDLS and CDR2 is YYNGEE.